The clone carrying this TCR beta chain has only one observation. The sample belongs to a study of blood T cell repertoires in COVID-19. On the study more broadly: Specimens from acute and convalescent COVID-19 originated in the United States, Italy and Spain.

Authors' data handling: Estimated nucleated cell counts came from reference gene primer amplification. The assay was immunoSEQ multiplex PCR, and TCRdb's table has in-frame clones only and misses some. V, J and clone size were drawn from that table, and D and trimming were deduced from the DNA. The sample yields under 200,000 clones, roughly 81% seen once. The CDR3 sequence is 14 residues long. The trim removed 8 bases at V and 10 bases at J, leaving 15 bases unmatched. Germline-derived CDR1 and CDR2 are KGHSH and LQKENI. This receptor was obtained from a woman in her 50s with COVID-19, enrolled during active disease. Sequencing input: peripheral blood. The J gene is TRBJ1-1, the V gene TRBV18; TRBD1 matches 8 bases. CDR3 sequence reads: CASRPGGALYAAFF. CDR3 in DNA: TGTGCCAGCCGACCAGGGGGCGCCCTTTATGCAGCTTTCTTT.